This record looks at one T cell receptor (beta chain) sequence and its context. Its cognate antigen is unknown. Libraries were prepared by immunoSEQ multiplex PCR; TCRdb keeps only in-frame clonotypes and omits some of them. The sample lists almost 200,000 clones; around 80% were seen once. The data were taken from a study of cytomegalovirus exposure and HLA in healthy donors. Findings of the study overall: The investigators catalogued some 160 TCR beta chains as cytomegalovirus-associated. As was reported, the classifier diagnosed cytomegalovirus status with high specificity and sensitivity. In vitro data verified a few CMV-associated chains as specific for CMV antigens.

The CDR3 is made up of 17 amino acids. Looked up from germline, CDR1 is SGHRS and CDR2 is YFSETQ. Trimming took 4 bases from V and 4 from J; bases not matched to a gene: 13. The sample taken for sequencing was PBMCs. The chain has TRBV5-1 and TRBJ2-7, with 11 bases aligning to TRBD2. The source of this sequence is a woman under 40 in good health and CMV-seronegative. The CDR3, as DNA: TGCGCCAGCAGCAATACCCGCAGCCTAGCGGGAGGATACGAGCAGTACTTC. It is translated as CASSNTRSLAGGYEQYF.